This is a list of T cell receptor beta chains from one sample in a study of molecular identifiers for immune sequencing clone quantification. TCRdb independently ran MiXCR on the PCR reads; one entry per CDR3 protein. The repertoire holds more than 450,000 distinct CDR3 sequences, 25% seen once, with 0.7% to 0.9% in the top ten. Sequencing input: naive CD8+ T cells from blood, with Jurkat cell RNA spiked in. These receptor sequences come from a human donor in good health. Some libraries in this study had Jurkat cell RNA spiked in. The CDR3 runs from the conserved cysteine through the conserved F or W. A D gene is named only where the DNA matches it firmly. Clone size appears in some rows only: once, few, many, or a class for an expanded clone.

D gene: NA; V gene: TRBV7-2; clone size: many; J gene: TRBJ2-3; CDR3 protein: CASSPSGGLDTQYF; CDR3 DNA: TGTGCCAGCAGCCCCAGTGGGGGGTTGGATACGCAGTATTTT
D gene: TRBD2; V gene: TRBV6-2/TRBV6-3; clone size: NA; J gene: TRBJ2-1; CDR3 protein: CASSYPTSGGADEQFF; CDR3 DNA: TGTGCCAGCAGTTACCCGACTAGCGGGGGGGCGGATGAGCAGTTCTTC
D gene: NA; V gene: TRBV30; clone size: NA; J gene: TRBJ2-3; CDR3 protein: CAWSVSGTDTQYF; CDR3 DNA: TGTGCCTGGAGTGTCTCTGGCACAGATACGCAGTATTTT
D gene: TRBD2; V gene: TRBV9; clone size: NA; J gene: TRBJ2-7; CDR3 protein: CASSGNLGGTREQYF; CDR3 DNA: TGTGCCAGCAGCGGCAACCTGGGGGGGACGAGAGAGCAGTACTTC
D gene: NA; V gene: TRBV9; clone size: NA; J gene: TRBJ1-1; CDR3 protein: CASSTDGSGTEAFF; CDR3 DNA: TGTGCCAGCAGCACGGACGGGTCGGGAACTGAAGCTTTCTTT
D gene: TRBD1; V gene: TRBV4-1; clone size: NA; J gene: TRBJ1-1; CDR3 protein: CASSRTGESEAFF; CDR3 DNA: TGCGCCAGCAGTAGGACAGGGGAAAGTGAAGCTTTCTTT
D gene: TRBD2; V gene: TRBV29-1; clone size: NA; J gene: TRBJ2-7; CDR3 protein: CSVLSGGGEQYF; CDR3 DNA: TGCAGCGTTTTATCGGGGGGGGGTGAGCAGTACTTC
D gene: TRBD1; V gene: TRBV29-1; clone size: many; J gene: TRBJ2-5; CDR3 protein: CSGNPNLDRDVPGETQYF; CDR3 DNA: TGCAGCGGTAACCCAAACCTGGACAGGGACGTCCCGGGAGAGACCCAGTACTTC
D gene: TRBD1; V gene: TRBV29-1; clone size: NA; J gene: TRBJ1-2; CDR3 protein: CSVDGGQPNDGYTF; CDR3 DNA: TGCAGCGTTGATGGGGGACAGCCTAATGATGGCTACACCTTC
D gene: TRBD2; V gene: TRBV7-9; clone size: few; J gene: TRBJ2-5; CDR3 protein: CASSLETSNRMTQYF; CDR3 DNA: TGTGCCAGCAGCTTAGAGACTAGCAACCGTATGACCCAGTACTTC
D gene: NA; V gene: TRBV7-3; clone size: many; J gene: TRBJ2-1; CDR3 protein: CARGSLRGSYEQFF; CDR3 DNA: TGTGCCAGGGGATCCCTTCGGGGGAGCTATGAGCAGTTCTTC
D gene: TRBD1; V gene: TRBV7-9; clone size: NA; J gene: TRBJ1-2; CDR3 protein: CASSFSVGQGVGYTF; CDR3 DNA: TGTGCCAGCAGCTTTTCGGTCGGACAGGGCGTTGGCTACACCTTC
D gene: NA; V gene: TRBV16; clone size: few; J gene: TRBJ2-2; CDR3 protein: CASSQISGELFF; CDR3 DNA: TGTGCCAGCAGCCAAATTTCCGGGGAGCTGTTTTTT
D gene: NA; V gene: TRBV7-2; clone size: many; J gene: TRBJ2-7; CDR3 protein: CASSLSSSGVYEQYF; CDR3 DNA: TGTGCCAGCAGCTTGAGTAGCTCAGGGGTCTACGAGCAGTACTTC
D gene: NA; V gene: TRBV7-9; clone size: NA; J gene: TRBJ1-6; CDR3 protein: CASRLDGDSPLHF; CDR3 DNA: TGTGCCAGCAGGTTGGACGGGGATTCACCCCTCCACTTT
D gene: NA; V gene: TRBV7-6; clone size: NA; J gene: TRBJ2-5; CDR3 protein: CASSDPGRQETQYF; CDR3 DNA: TGTGCCAGCAGCGATCCGGGACGGCAAGAGACCCAGTACTTC
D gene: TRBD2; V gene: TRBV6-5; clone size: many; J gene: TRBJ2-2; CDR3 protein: CASIDRDYPGELFF; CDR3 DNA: TGTGCCAGCATCGACCGGGACTACCCCGGGGAGCTGTTTTTT
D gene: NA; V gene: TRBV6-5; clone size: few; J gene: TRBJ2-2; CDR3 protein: CASSDYTGELFF; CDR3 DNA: TGTGCCAGCTCAGATTACACCGGGGAGCTGTTTTTT
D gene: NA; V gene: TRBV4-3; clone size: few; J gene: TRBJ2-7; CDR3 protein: CASSQGLEGVYYEQYF; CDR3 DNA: TGCGCCAGCAGCCAAGGGTTGGAGGGGGTTTACTACGAGCAGTACTTC
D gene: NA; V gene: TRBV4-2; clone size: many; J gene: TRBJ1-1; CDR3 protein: CASSQEAGTENTEAFF; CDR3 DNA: TGTGCCAGCAGCCAAGAAGCCGGGACGGAGAACACTGAAGCTTTCTTT
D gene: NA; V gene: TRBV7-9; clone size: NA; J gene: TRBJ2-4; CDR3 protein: CASSLGRGTKNIHYF; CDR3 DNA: TGTGCCAGCAGCTTAGGTCGGGGAACCAAAAACATTCACTACTTC
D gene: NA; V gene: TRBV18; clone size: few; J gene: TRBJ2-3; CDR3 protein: CASSPLSADTQYF; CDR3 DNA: TGTGCCAGCTCACCACTGTCGGCAGATACGCAGTATTTT
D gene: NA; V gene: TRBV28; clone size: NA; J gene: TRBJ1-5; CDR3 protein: CASALWDQPQHF; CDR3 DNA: TGTGCCAGCGCCCTTTGGGATCAGCCCCAGCATTTT
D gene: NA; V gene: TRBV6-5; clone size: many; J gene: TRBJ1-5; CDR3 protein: CASSYSGAQPQHF; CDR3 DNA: TGTGCCAGCAGTTACTCGGGGGCTCAGCCCCAGCATTTT
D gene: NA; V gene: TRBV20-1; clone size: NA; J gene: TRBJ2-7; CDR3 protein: CSASSGPYGQYF; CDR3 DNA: TGCAGTGCTAGTTCGGGACCCTACGGGCAGTACTTC
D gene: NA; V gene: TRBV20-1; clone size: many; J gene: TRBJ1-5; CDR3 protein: CSASRGEDQPQHF; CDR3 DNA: TGCAGTGCTAGTAGGGGAGAGGATCAGCCCCAGCATTTT
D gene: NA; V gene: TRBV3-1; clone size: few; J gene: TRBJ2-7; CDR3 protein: CASGSTSYEQYF; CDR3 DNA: TGTGCCAGCGGGTCGACCTCCTACGAGCAGTACTTC
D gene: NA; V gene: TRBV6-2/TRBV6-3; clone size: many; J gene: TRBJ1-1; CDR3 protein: CASSPQNLPEAFF; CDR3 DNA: TGTGCCAGCAGCCCTCAAAACCTCCCTGAAGCTTTCTTT
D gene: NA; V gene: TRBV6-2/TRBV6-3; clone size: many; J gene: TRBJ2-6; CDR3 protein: CASSYSPGANVLTF; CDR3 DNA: TGTGCCAGCAGTTACTCGCCTGGGGCCAACGTCCTGACTTTC
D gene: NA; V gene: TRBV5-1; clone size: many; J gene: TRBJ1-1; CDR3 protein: CASSLDPNTEAFF; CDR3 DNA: TGCGCCAGCAGCTTGGACCCGAACACTGAAGCTTTCTTT
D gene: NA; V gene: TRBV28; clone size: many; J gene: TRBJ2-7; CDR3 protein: CASSSLFRDTAYEQYF; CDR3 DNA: TGTGCCAGCAGCAGTTTATTCCGGGACACAGCCTACGAGCAGTACTTC
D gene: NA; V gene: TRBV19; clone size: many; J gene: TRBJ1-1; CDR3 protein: CASSTPPGGNTEAFF; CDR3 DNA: TGTGCCAGTAGTACCCCTCCCGGGGGGAACACTGAAGCTTTCTTT
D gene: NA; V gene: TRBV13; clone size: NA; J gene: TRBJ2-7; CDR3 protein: CARSRAPGLAAAQSF; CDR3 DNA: TGTGCCCGCAGCCGCGCTCCAGGCCTAGCTGCCGCGCAATCCTTC
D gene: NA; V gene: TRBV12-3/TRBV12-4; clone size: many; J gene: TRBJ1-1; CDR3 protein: CASSPMGLNTEAFF; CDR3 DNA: TGTGCCAGCAGCCCAATGGGACTGAACACTGAAGCTTTCTTT
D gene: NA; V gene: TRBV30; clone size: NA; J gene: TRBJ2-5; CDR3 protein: CAWSLGGGTPGF; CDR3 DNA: TGTGCCTGGAGCCTTGGAGGGGGAACTCCCGGGTTC
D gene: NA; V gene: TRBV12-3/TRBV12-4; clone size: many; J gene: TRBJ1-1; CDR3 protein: CASRDTEAFF; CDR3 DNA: TGTGCCAGCCGGGACACTGAAGCTTTCTTT
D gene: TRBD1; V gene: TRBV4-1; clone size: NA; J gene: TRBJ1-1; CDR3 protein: CASSRGQGRTTEAFF; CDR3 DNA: TGCGCCAGCAGCCGTGGACAGGGGAGGACCACTGAAGCTTTCTTT
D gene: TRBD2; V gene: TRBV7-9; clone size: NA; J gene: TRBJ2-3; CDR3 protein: CASSSATSGSRMDTQYF; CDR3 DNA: TGTGCCAGCAGCTCGGCGACTAGCGGGTCCAGGATGGATACGCAGTATTTT
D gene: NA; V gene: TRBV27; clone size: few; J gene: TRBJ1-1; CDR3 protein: CASATRTTEAFF; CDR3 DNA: TGTGCCAGCGCTACTAGGACAACTGAAGCTTTCTTT
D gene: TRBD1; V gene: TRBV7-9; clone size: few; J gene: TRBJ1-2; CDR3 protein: CASSSSTDRPDYGYTF; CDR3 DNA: TGTGCCAGCAGCTCATCCACGGACAGGCCAGACTATGGCTACACCTTC
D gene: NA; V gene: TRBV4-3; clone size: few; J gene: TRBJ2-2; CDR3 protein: CASSQDQEYTGELFF; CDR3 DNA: TGCGCCAGCAGCCAAGATCAGGAGTACACCGGGGAGCTGTTTTTT
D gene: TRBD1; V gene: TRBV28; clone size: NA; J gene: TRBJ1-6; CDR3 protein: CASSLGQGHNSPLHF; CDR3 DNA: TGTGCCAGCAGCCTGGGACAGGGGCATAATTCACCCCTCCACTTT
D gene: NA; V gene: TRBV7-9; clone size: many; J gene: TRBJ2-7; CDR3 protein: CASSLSGRALEQYF; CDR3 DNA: TGTGCCAGCAGCTTGTCCGGGAGAGCCCTCGAGCAGTACTTC
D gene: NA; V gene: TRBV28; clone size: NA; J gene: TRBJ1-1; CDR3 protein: CASSLRGGYTEAFF; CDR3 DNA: TGTGCCAGCAGTTTAAGGGGGGGATACACTGAAGCTTTCTTT
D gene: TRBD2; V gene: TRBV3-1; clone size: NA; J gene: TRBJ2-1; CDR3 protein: CVTRASGVSSYNEQFF; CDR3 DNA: TGTGTCACCCGGGCTAGCGGGGTAAGCTCCTACAATGAGCAGTTCTTC
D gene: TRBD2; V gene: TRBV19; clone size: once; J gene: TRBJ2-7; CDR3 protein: CASSGGQGLRYEQYF; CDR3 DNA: TGTGCCAGTTCGGGCGGGCAGGGACTAAGATACGAGCAGTACTTC
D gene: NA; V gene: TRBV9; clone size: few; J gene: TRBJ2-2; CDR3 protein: CASGLESGELFF; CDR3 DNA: TGTGCCAGCGGCCTAGAGTCCGGGGAGCTGTTTTTT
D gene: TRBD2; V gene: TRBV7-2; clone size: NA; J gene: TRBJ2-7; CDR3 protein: CASSSPGLAGDYEQYF; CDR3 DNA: TGTGCCAGCAGCTCGCCGGGACTAGCGGGGGACTACGAGCAGTACTTC
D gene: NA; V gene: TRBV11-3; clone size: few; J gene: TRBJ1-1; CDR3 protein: CASSLAHPGAEAFF; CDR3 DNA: TGTGCCAGCAGCTTAGCCCACCCGGGCGCTGAAGCTTTCTTT
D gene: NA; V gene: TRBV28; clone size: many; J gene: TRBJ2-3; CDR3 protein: CASSPGELPDTQYF; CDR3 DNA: TGTGCCAGCAGCCCCGGGGAGCTCCCAGATACGCAGTATTTT
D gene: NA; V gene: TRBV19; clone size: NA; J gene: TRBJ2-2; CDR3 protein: CASSMDWGRAGELFF; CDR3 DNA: TGTGCCAGCAGTATGGACTGGGGTAGGGCCGGGGAGCTGTTTTTT
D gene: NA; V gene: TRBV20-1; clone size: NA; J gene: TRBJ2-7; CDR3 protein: CSAVGANYEQYF; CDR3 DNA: TGCAGTGCTGTGGGAGCCAACTACGAGCAGTACTTC